The sequence of this T cell receptor (beta chain) was determined in a study of shared clonotypes between healthy human individuals. As for this clone: Its antigen remains unidentified.

Study outcomes and limitations: Sequencing of the sorted subsets was shown by rarefaction to be incomplete despite large depth. Clonotypes not shared had lower generation probabilities than those common to all four donors.

The CDR3 spans 13 residues. V was shortened by 5 bases and J by 3 bases, with 7 bases between the two germline ends. Germline lookup yields CDR1 MGHDK and CDR2 SYGVNS. The investigators split CD4+ cells into a CD45RA+ naive subset and a CD45RA-negative memory subset. Replicate sorted-subset PCRs were loaded with roughly 200 ng DNA, about 31,000 T cell genomes. Generated by immunoSEQ multiplex PCR, the TCRdb table keeps only in-frame clones and is missing some. The sample lists approximately 1,500,000 clones, about 98% seen once, with approximately 0.44% in the top ten. The specimen sequenced was naive CD4+ T cells sorted from blood. Subset here: CD45RA+ positively selected. The chain uses TRBV25-1 and TRBJ2-2; possibly TRBD2 for D (6 bases). The sequence was obtained from a young man in good health. The CDR3 spells CASSKRDTGELFF. The CDR3 coding sequence is TGTGCCAGCAGTAAGCGGGACACCGGGGAGCTGTTTTTT. Together with reference TRBV25-1 and TRBJ2-2, the CDR3 gives the full variable domain: EADIYQTPRYLVIGTGKKITLECSQTMGHDKMYWYQQDPGMELHLIHYSYGVNSTEKGDLSSESTVSRIRTEHFPLTLESARPSHTSQYLCASSKRDTGELFFGEGSRLTVL.